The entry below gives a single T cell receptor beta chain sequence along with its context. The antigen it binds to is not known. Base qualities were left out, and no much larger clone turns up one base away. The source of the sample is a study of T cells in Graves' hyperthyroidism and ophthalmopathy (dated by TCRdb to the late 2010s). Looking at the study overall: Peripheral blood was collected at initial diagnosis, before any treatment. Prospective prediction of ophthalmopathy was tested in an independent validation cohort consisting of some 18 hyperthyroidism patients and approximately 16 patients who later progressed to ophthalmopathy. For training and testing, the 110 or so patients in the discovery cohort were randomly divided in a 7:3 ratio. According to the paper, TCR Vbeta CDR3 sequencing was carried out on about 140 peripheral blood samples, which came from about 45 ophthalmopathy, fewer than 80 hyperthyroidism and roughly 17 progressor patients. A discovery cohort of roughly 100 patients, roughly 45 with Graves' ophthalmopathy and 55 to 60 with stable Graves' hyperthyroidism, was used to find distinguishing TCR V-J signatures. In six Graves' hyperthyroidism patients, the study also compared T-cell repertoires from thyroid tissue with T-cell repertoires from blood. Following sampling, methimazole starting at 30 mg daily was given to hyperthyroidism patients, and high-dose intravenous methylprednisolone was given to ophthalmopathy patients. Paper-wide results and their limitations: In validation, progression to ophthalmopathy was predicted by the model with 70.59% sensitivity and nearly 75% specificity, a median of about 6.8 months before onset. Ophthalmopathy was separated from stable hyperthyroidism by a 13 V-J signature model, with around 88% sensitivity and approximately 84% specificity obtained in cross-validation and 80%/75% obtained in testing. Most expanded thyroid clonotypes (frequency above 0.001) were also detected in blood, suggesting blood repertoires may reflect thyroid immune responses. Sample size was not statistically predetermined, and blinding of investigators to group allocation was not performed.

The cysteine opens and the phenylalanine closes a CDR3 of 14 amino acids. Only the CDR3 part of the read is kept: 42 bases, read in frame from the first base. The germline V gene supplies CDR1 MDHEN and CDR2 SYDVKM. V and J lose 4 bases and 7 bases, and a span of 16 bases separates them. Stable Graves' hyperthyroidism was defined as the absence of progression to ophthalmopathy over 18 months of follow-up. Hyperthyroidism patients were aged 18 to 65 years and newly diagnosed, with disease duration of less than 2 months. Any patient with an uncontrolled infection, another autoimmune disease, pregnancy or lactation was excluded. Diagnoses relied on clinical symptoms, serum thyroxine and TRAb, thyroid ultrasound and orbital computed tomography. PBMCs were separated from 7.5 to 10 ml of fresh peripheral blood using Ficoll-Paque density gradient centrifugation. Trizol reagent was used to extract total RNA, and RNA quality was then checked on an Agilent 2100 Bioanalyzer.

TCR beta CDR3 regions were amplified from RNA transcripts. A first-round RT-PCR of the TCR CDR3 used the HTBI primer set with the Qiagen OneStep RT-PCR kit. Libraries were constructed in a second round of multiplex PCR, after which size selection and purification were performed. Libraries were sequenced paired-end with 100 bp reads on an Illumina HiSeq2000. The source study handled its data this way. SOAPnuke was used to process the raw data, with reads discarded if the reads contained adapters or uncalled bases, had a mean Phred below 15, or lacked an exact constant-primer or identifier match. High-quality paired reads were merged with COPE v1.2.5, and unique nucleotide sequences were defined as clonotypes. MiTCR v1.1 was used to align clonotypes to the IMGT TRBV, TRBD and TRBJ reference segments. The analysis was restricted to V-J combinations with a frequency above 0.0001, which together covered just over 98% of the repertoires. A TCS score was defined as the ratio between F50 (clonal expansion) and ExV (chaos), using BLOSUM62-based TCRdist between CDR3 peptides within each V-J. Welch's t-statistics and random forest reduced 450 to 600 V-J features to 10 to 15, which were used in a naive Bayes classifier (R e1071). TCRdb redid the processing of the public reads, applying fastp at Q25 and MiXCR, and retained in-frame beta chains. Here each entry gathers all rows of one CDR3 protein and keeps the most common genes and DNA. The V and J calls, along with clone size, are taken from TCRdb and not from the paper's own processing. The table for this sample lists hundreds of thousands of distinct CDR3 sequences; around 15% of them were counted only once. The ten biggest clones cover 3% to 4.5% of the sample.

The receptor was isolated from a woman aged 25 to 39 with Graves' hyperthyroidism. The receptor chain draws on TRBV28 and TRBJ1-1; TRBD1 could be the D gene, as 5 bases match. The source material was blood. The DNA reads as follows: TGTGCCAGCAGTTCCCCCCCCCGGGGCAATGAAGCTTTCTTT. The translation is CASSSPPRGNEAFF.